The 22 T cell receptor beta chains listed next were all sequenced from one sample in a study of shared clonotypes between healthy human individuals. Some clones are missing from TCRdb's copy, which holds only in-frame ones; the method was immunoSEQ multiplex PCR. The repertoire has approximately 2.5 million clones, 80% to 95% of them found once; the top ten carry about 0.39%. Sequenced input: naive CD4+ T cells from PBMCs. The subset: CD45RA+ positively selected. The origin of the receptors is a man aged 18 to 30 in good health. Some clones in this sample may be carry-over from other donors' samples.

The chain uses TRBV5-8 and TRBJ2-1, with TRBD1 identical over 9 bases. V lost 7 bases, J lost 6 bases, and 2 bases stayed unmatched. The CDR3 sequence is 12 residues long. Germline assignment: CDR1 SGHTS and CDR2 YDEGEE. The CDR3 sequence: CASRDRVNEQFF. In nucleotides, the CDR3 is TGTGCCAGCCGGGACAGGGTCAATGAGCAGTTCTTC.

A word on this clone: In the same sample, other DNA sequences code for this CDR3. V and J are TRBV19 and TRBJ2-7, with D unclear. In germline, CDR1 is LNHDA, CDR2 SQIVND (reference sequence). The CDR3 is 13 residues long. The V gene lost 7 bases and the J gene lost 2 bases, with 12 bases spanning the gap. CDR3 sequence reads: CASTSDGAYEQYF. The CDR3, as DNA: TGTGCCAGTACCTCAGACGGAGCCTACGAGCAGTACTTC.

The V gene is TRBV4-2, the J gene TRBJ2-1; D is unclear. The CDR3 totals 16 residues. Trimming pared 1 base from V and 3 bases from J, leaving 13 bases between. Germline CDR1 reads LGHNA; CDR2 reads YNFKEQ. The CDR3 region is CASSQGALRNYNEQFF. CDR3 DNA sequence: TGTGCCAGCAGCCAAGGGGCCTTACGGAACTACAATGAGCAGTTCTTC.

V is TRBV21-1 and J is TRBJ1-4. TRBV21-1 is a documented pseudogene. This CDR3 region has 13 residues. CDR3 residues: CASTLWGNEKLFF. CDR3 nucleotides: TGTGCCAGCACTCTGTGGGGAAATGAAAAACTGTTTTTT.

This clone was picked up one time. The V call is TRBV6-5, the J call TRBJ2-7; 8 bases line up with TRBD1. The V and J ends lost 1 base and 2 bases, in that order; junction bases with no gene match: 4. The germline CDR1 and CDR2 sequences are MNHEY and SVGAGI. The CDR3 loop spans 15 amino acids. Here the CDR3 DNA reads TGTGCCAGCAGTTACTACGGACAGGGACCCTACGAGCAGTACTTC. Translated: CASSYYGQGPYEQYF.

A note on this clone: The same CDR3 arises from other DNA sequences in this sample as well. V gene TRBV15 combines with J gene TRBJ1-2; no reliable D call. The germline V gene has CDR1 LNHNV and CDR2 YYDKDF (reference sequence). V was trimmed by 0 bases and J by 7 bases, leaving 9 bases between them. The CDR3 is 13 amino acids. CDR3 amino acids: CATSRDRAGGYTF. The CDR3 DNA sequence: TGTGCCACCAGCAGAGATAGGGCGGGTGGCTACACCTTC. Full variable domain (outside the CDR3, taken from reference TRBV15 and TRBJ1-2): DAMVIQNPRYQVTQFGKPVTLSCSQTLNHNVMYWYQQKSSQAPKLLFHYYDKDFNNEADTPDNFQSRRPNTSFCFLDIRSPGLGDTAMYLCATSRDRAGGYTFGSGTRLTVV.

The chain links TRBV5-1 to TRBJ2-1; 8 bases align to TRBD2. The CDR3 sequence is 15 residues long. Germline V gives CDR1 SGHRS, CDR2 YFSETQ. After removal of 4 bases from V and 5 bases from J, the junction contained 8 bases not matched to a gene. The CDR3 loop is CASSPRGGTNNEQFF. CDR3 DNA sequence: TGCGCCAGCAGCCCCCGGGGGGGGACCAACAATGAGCAGTTCTTC.

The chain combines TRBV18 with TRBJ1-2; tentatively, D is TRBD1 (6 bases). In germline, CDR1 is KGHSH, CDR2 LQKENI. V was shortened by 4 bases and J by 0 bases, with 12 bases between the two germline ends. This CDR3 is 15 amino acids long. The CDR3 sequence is CASSLTGPPNYGYTF. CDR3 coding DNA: TGTGCCAGCTCACTTACAGGGCCGCCTAACTATGGCTACACCTTC.

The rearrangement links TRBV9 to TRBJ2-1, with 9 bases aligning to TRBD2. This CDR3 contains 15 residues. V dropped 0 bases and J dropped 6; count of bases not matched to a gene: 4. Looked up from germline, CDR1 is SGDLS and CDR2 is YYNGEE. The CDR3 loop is CASSVVREGPNEQFF. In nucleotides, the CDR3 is TGTGCCAGCAGCGTAGTGCGGGAGGGTCCCAATGAGCAGTTCTTC.

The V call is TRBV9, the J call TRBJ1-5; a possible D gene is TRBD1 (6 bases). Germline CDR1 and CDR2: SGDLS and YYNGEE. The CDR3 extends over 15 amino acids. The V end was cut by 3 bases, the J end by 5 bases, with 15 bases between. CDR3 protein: CASSEGLGGDQPQHF. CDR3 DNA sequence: TGTGCCAGCAGCGAGGGGCTAGGGGGGGATCAGCCCCAGCATTTT. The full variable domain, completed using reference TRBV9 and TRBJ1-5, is DSGVTQTPKHLITATGQRVTLRCSPRSGDLSVYWYQQSLDQGLQFLIQYYNGEERAKGNILERFSAQQFPDLHSELNLSSLELGDSALYFCASSEGLGGDQPQHFGDGTRLSIL.

CDR3 in DNA: TGTGCCATCAGAGGGACAGCTGAAGCTTTCTTT. This sequence encodes CAIRGTAEAFF. This chain links TRBV10-3 with TRBJ1-1; 7 bases line up with TRBD1. The germline V gene has CDR1 ENHRY and CDR2 SYGVKD. The CDR3 extends over 11 amino acids. V dropped 6 bases and J dropped 6; count of bases not matched to a gene: 1.

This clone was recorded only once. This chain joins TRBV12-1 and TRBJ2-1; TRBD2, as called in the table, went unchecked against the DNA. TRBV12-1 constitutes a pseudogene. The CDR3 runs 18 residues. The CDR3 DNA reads TGTGCCAGCAGCTTTGGCTCACTAGCGGGAGCTTACTACAATGAGCAGTTCTTC. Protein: CASSFGSLAGAYYNEQFF.

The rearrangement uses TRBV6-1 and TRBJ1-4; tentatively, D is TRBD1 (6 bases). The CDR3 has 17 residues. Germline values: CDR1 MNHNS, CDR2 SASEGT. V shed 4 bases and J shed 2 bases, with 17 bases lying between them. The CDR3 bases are TGTGCCAGCAGTGGTAAACAGGGTTCCATCACTAATGAAAAACTGTTTTTT. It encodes CASSGKQGSITNEKLFF.

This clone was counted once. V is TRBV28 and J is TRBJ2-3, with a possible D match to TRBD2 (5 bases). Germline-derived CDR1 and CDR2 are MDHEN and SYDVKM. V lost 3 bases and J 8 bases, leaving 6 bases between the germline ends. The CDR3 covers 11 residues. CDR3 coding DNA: TGTGCCAGCAGTTTTCGGGGTACGCAGTATTTT. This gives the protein CASSFRGTQYF.

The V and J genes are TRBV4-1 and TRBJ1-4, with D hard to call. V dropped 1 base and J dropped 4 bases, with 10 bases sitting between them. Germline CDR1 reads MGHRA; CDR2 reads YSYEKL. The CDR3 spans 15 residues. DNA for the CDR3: TGCGCCAGCAGCCAAGTTACCGTGTTTAATGAAAAACTGTTTTTT. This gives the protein CASSQVTVFNEKLFF.

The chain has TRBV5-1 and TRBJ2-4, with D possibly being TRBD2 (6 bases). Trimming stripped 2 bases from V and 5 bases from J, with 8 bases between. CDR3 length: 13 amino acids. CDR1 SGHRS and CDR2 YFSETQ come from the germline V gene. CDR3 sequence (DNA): TGCGCCAGCAGCTTCGGGACTGAAAACATTCAGTACTTC. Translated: CASSFGTENIQYF.

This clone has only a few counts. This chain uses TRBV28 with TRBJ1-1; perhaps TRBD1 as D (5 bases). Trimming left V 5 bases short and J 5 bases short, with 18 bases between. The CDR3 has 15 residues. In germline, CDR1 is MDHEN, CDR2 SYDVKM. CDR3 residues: CASSPSTGGWTEAFF. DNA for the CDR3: TGTGCCAGCAGTCCTTCGACGGGGGGATGGACTGAAGCTTTCTTT.

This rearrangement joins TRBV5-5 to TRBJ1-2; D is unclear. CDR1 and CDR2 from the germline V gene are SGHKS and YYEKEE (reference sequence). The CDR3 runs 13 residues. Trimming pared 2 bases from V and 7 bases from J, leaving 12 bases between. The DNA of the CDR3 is TGTGCCAGCAGCTTCGCCCCGGCCCTTGGCTACACCTTC. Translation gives CASSFAPALGYTF.

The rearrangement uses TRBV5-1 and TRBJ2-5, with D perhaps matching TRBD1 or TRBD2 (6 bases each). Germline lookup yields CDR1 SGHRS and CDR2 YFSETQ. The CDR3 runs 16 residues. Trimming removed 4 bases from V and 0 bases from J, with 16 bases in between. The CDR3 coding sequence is TGCGCCAGCAGCCGGCTGGGGGCGGGGAACCAAGAGACCCAGTACTTC. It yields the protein CASSRLGAGNQETQYF. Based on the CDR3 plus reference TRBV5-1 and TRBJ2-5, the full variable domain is KAGVTQTPRYLIKTRGQQVTLSCSPISGHRSVSWYQQTPGQGLQFLFEYFSETQRNKGNFPGRFSGRQFSNSRSEMNVSTLELGDSALYLCASSRLGAGNQETQYFGPGTRLLVL.

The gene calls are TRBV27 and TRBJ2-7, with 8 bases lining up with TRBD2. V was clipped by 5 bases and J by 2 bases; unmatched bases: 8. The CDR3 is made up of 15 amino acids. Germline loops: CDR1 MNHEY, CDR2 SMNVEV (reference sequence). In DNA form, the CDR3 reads TGTGCCAGCAGTCCATCGGGGGGGACCCCCTACGAGCAGTACTTC. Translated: CASSPSGGTPYEQYF.

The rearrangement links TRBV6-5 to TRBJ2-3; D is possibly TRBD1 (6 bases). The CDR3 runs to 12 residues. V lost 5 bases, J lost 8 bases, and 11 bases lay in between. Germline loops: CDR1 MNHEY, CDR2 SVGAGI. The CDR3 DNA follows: TGTGCCAGCAGTCAACAGGGTTTTACGCAGTATTTT. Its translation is CASSQQGFTQYF.

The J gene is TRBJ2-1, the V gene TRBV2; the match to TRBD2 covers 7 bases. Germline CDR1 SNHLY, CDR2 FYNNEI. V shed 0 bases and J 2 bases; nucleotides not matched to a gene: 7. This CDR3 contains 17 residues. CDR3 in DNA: TGTGCCAGCAGTGAAGCGTTACTAGCGCGCGCCTACAATGAGCAGTTCTTC. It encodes CASSEALLARAYNEQFF.